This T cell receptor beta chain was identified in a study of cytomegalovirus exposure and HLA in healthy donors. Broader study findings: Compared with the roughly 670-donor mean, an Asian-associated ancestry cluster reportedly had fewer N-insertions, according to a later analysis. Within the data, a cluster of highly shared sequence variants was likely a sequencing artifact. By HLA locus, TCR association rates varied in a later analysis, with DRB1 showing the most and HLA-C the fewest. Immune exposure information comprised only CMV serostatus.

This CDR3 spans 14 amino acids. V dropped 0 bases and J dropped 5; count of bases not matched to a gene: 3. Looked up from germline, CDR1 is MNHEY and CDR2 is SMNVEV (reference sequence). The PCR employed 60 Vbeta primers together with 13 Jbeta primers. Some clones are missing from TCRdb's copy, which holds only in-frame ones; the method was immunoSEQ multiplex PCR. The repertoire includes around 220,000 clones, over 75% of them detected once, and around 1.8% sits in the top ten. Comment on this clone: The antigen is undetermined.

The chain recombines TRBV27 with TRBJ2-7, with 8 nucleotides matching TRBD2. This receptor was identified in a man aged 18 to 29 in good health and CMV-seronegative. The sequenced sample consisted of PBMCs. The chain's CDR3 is CASSLSRTSNEQYF. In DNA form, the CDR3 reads TGTGCCAGCAGTTTATCAAGGACTAGCAACGAGCAGTACTTC.